The 21 T cell receptor beta chains listed next were all sequenced from one sample in a study of T-cell reconstitution after alpha-beta-depleted transplantation in children. Using unique molecular identifiers, the investigators prepared the TCRbeta library. TCRdb itself ran the PCR reads through MiXCR, one entry per CDR3 protein. The data hold 700,000 to 950,000 distinct CDR3 sequences, with 16% observed a single time. Sequencing used PBMCs, mostly from graft donor cells, obtained 360 days after TCRalphabeta/CD19-depleted stem cell transplant. The receptors derive from a male patient younger than 18 who had a stem cell transplant for acute lymphoblastic leukemia, so the T cells may come from the graft donor.

This chain connects TRBV20-1 to TRBJ2-5; D unresolved. This CDR3 region has 13 residues. CDR1 and CDR2 from the germline V gene are DFQATT and SNEGSKA (reference sequence). V lost 5 bases and J lost 5, with 15 bases in between. DNA for the CDR3: TGCAGTGCTGGCCTCTCCCTTATCGAGACCCAGTACTTC. Protein sequence: CSAGLSLIETQYF.

This clonotype was found a few times. The rearrangement joins TRBV5-1 to TRBJ2-7, with D unresolved. The CDR3 has 13 residues. V shed 5 bases and J shed 2 bases, with 11 bases lying between them. Germline CDR1 is SGHRS and CDR2 is YFSETQ. The CDR3 DNA sequence: TGCGCCAGCAGATTCGGCAGTACCTACGAGCAGTACTTC. Translating it yields CASRFGSTYEQYF.

This clonotype was seen at least ten times. The chain carries TRBV27 and TRBJ2-1, with TRBD2 matching over 7 bases. Germline V gives CDR1 MNHEY, CDR2 SMNVEV (reference sequence). V was clipped by 1 base and J by 0 bases; unmatched bases: 0. This CDR3 has 15 amino acids. CDR3 loop: CASSLWGGSYNEQFF. In DNA form, the CDR3 reads TGTGCCAGCAGTTTATGGGGGGGCTCCTACAATGAGCAGTTCTTC.

This clonotype was counted at least ten times. The chain employs TRBV9 and TRBJ2-3; 7 nucleotides agree with TRBD2. V trimming: 9 bases; J trimming: 0 bases; junction bases outside the gene matches: 7. The CDR3 extends over 14 amino acids. CDR1 and CDR2 from the germline V gene are SGDLS and YYNGEE. Here the CDR3 DNA reads TGTGCCACCTCTTCTAGCGGTAGCACAGATACGCAGTATTTT. This translates into CATSSSGSTDTQYF.

This clonotype was seen more than once but under ten times. This sequence joins TRBV15 and TRBJ2-7; 7 bases are shared with TRBD1. The J segment lost 3 bases and the V segment lost 4 bases, leaving 3 bases of the junction unmatched. The CDR3 has 13 residues. The germline V gene encodes CDR1 LNHNV and CDR2 YYDKDF (reference sequence). DNA of the CDR3: TGTGCCACCAGCAAAGGGGGCGTCTACGAGCAGTACTTC. This translates into CATSKGGVYEQYF.

This clonotype was detected only once. No conserved phenylalanine or tryptophan is present at the end of the CDR3, so a read error is the likely explanation. This chain links TRBV20-1 with TRBJ2-7; D is ambiguous. The germline V gene has CDR1 DFQATT and CDR2 SNEGSKA (reference sequence). CDR3 length equals 13 residues. V gave up 0 bases and J gave up 1 base, with 7 bases separating them. In nucleotides, the CDR3 is TGCAGTGCTAGAGATGGGCTATCCTACGAGCAGTACTAC. This codes for CSARDGLSYEQYY.

V gene TRBV20-1 combines with J gene TRBJ2-5, with D unclear. The V gene's germline CDR1 is DFQATT and CDR2 SNEGSKA (reference sequence). Trimming removed 1 base from V and 4 bases from J, with 10 bases in between. The CDR3 has 13 amino acids. The CDR3 region has the DNA TGCAGTGCTAGAGTTCTCTTAGTAGAGACCCAGTACTTC. This gives the protein CSARVLLVETQYF.

For this clonotype: This CDR3 fails to terminate in the conserved phenylalanine or tryptophan, so it likely reflects a read error. The chain links TRBV5-1 to TRBJ1-2; TRBD1 agrees at 9 bases. CDR1 is SGHRS, CDR2 YFSETQ, per germline. Trimming cost V 0 bases and J 6 bases; bases outside gene matches: 6. The CDR3 is made up of 15 amino acids. The CDR3 sequence is CASSLVPGTGNGYTS. The CDR3 bases are TGCGCCAGCAGCTTGGTCCCCGGGACAGGGAATGGCTACACCTCC.

The V and J genes are TRBV5-1 and TRBJ2-1; D might be TRBD2 (5 bases). CDR3 length: 15 residues. Trimming pared 0 bases from V and 4 bases from J, leaving 11 bases between. Germline CDR1 and CDR2: SGHRS and YFSETQ. The CDR3 nucleotides are TGCGCCAGCAGCTTGGTGGTCAGGACTTACAATGAGCAGTTCTTC. It codes for CASSLVVRTYNEQFF.

Only a few counts were recorded for this clonotype. The chain combines TRBV11-1 with TRBJ2-1, with 14 bases fitting TRBD2. Germline CDR1 reads SGHAT; CDR2 reads FQDESV (reference sequence). J lost 4 bases, V lost 3 bases, and 8 bases had no gene match. The CDR3 sequence is 18 residues long. The CDR3 sequence: CASSFDLGLAGAYNEQFF. The CDR3 region has the DNA TGTGCCAGCAGCTTCGATTTGGGACTAGCGGGAGCTTACAATGAGCAGTTCTTC.

The chain employs TRBV9 and TRBJ2-1; TRBD2 aligns across 10 bases. The CDR3 has 15 residues. The germline CDR1 and CDR2 sequences are SGDLS and YYNGEE. With V trimmed by 0 bases and J by 7 bases, 4 bases remained unmatched. CDR3 nucleotide sequence: TGTGCCAGCAGCGTAGGCACTAGCGGGGCGAATGAGCAGTTCTTC. Translation gives CASSVGTSGANEQFF. The full variable domain, in which reference TRBV9 and TRBJ2-1 provide the parts outside the CDR3, is DSGVTQTPKHLITATGQRVTLRCSPRSGDLSVYWYQQSLDQGLQFLIQYYNGEERAKGNILERFSAQQFPDLHSELNLSSLELGDSALYFCASSVGTSGANEQFFGPGTRLTVL.

This chain connects TRBV29-1 to TRBJ2-1; 9 bases agree with TRBD2. The V gene end was trimmed by 0 bases and the J gene end by 7 bases; junction bases not matched to a gene: 13. The CDR3 length is 17 residues. From germline, CDR1 is SQVTM and CDR2 ANQGSEA. CDR3 region: CSVEDVGGRALGNEQFF. The CDR3 region has the DNA TGCAGCGTTGAAGATGTCGGCGGGAGGGCACTGGGGAATGAGCAGTTCTTC.

This chain uses TRBV12-3 or TRBV12-4 with TRBJ2-7; 8 bases are shared with TRBD2. The CDR3 has 13 amino acids. The V segment lost 7 bases and the J segment 7 bases; nucleotides outside the gene matches: 9. The CDR3 is CASTNGRAWEQYF. DNA of the CDR3: TGTGCCAGCACGAACGGGAGGGCCTGGGAGCAGTACTTC.

J is TRBJ1-1 and V is TRBV20-1; no clear D gene. Germline V lookup: CDR1 DFQATT, CDR2 SNEGSKA (reference sequence). V lost 6 bases and J 3 bases, leaving 8 bases between the germline ends. This CDR3 spans 11 amino acids. The chain's CDR3 is CSATPYTEAFF. Written as DNA, the CDR3 is TGCAGTGCCACACCCTACACTGAAGCTTTCTTT.

This clonotype was picked up many times. The chain carries TRBV9 and TRBJ2-3; possible D gene TRBD1, 6 bases. This CDR3 comprises 15 residues. Between the trimmed V and J ends, which lost 4 bases and 1 base, there was a span of 13 bases. The germline V gene encodes CDR1 SGDLS and CDR2 YYNGEE. The CDR3 DNA is TGTGCCAGCAGCCCGATTGGGGGCGGCACAGATACGCAGTATTTT. Its translation is CASSPIGGGTDTQYF. Combining the CDR3 with reference TRBV9 and TRBJ2-3 gives the whole variable domain DSGVTQTPKHLITATGQRVTLRCSPRSGDLSVYWYQQSLDQGLQFLIQYYNGEERAKGNILERFSAQQFPDLHSELNLSSLELGDSALYFCASSPIGGGTDTQYFGPGTRLTVL.

The chain carries TRBV5-4 and TRBJ2-1; 10 nucleotides match TRBD2. Unmatched junction bases numbered 19, after V lost 1 base and J lost 0 bases. Germline assignment: CDR1 SGHNT and CDR2 YYREEE (reference sequence). This CDR3 is 22 amino acids long. The CDR3 sequence: CASSLKLPVGLANPSSYNEQFF. In DNA form, the CDR3 reads TGTGCCAGCAGCTTGAAGCTCCCTGTGGGACTAGCGAACCCGAGCTCCTACAATGAGCAGTTCTTC.

The chain joins TRBV4-1 to TRBJ1-1; D not certain. The CDR3 is made up of 14 amino acids. Germline loops: CDR1 MGHRA, CDR2 YSYEKL. V shed 0 bases and J shed 10 bases, with 15 bases lying between them. The CDR3 region is CASSQDLNEGRAFF. CDR3 nucleotides: TGCGCCAGCAGCCAAGATTTAAATGAGGGTCGAGCTTTCTTT.

This clonotype has more than one count but fewer than ten. The chain carries TRBV3-1 and TRBJ1-1, with no clear D. V gave up 0 bases and J gave up 6 bases, with 8 bases separating them. The CDR3 is 13 amino acids. Germline-derived CDR1 and CDR2 are LGHDT and YNNKEL (reference sequence). The CDR3 sequence: CASSQDPTPEAFF. CDR3 nucleotide sequence: TGTGCCAGCAGCCAAGACCCGACGCCTGAAGCTTTCTTT.

This clonotype was detected a few times. The chain combines TRBV4-1 with TRBJ2-7; TRBD2 might be the D (5 bases). The germline V gene encodes CDR1 MGHRA and CDR2 YSYEKL. The CDR3 sequence is 17 residues long. The ends were cut back, 1 base at V and 1 base at J, with 17 bases in the middle. CDR3 bases: TGCGCCAGCAGCCAAGGACCCGTAGTGGGAGCTTCCTACGAGCAGTACTTC. Encoded protein: CASSQGPVVGASYEQYF.

There are many counts of this clonotype. The gene calls are TRBV6-2 or TRBV6-3 and TRBJ2-5; TRBD2 matches at 11 bases. Germline V gives CDR1 MNHEY, CDR2 SVGEGT. J was trimmed by 5 bases and V by 4 bases; bases with no gene match: 6. The CDR3 totals 15 residues. The CDR3 loop is CASSLLAGAGETQYF. CDR3 bases: TGTGCCAGCAGTTTACTAGCGGGAGCGGGGGAGACCCAGTACTTC.

This clonotype was seen only once. The V call is TRBV20-1, the J call TRBJ2-1; TRBD2 agrees at 14 bases. J was trimmed by 7 bases and V by 6 bases; bases with no gene match: 8. The CDR3 length is 15 residues. CDR1 DFQATT and CDR2 SNEGSKA come from the germline V gene (reference sequence). The CDR3 region is CSARTRLAGGNEQFF. The CDR3 region has the DNA TGCAGTGCCCGAACCCGACTAGCGGGAGGGAATGAGCAGTTCTTC.